The entry that follows covers one T cell receptor beta chain sequence. The antigen remains undetermined. Trimming took 2 bases from V and 4 from J, leaving 11 bases between them. CDR1 and CDR2 from the germline V gene are MDHEN and SYDVKM. There are 14 residues in the CDR3. The data were obtained in a study of cytomegalovirus exposure and HLA in healthy donors. Regarding the study as a whole: An analysis done earlier found most TCR beta V segments productive about 87% or about 30% of the time.

Primers: 60 Vbeta forward and 13 Jbeta reverse. This table comes from immunoSEQ multiplex PCR, and its TCRdb copy is limited to in-frame clones, with some not included. The sample contains approximately 150,000 clones, roughly 85% of which appear only once. The TCR originated in a woman in her 50s in good health and CMV-seronegative. This chain uses TRBV28 with TRBJ1-2, with unresolved D. Input material: PBMCs. DNA for the CDR3: TGTGCCAGCAGTTTAACCGGTGACTCCTATGGCTACACCTTC. Protein product: CASSLTGDSYGYTF.